This T cell receptor beta chain came from a study of T cell repertoires and HLA-DP antigens (dated by TCRdb to between 2018 and 2020). Broadly, across the study: The study used an in vitro model of CD4+ T cell alloreactivity in which transduced HeLa cells presented allogeneic HLA-DP. Of the three donors, two were male and one was female, and their ages ranged from the 18-to-29 age band up to the 60-to-69 age band. The two alloantigens modelled structurally similar versus dissimilar alloantigens, differing from self at one and ten peptide-binding groove amino acids, respectively. An average DNA input of approximately 220 ng was used for sorted CD137+CD4+ samples, compared with approximately 1,300 ng for pre-culture CD4+ samples. Beyond this particular receptor, the publication reports: Separate analysis of naive and memory CD4+ repertoires was not performed. Clones undetected before culture had an average cumulative frequency of roughly 36% against one allele versus 50.6% against the other. Limitations were identified as the inclusion of only a few donors, the use of a non-physiological HeLa antigen-presenting system, and the use of total CD4+ responder cells. Sorted CD137+ cells showed similar clonality against both alloantigens (approximately 0.36), much higher than the clonality of pre-culture samples (approximately 0.038).

Untouched CD4+ T cells were isolated from Ficoll-separated PBMC through negative selection with magnetic beads, and an average purity of approximately 98% was reached. Untouched CD4+ T cells were isolated from Ficoll-separated PBMC with magnetic beads, reaching about 97.7% purity with negligible CD8+ contamination. Peripheral blood mononuclear cells came from the buffy coats of a few healthy blood donors. All three donors were CMV seronegative. Genomic DNA was extracted with the DNeasy Blood & Tissue Kit. Genomic DNA from sorted CD137+CD4+ cells and from pre-culture CD4+ baseline samples of each subject was subjected to TCRB sequencing. The immunoSEQ multiplex PCR, with forward primers for 54 TRBV segments and reverse primers for 13 TRBJ segments, was used to amplify TCRB CDR3 regions. Pre-culture CD4+ samples were sequenced at deep resolution with a target of more than 150,000 T cell genomes. Sequencing of amplicons was performed on an Illumina HiSeq System, and 87 bp reads covering the CDR3 were generated. Processing in the source paper ran as follows. Reads were corrected for PCR and sequencing errors, and CDR3 regions were defined by alignment to IMGT reference sequences. Synthetic template pools were used to estimate counts of templates and unique rearrangements. Clonality was computed as 1 minus Pielou's evenness. The Daley-Smith estimator was used to estimate richness. Morisita's index was used to measure repertoire overlap. Clones present in cultured samples but not detected in the pre-culture repertoire of the same donor were defined as low-abundance clones. Not all clones reach the TCRdb copy of this immuneACCESS table, which keeps in-frame sequences only. Checked studies attribute under half of the gap to unresolved V genes and leave the rest unexplained. Clone size and the V and J calls come from that table; the DNA yielded D and trimming. Recorded for this sample are 75,000 to 90,000 clones; about 89% of them occurred a single time. Of the sample, about 1.8% falls within the top ten clones.

V is pared back by 4 bases and J by 0 bases, with 13 bases lying between the germline termini. CDR1 is given as MGHRA and CDR2 as YSYEKL, both from the germline V gene. From the cysteine up to the phenylalanine, the CDR3 has a length of 16 residues. Only CDR3 DNA remains: 48 bases, in frame from the first base. As for this clone: Its antigen is not yet known. No base quality information exists; no much larger clone differs at one position.

The chain is made from TRBV4-1 and TRBJ2-1; TRBD2 is a weak D gene call, 5 bases matching. The receptor was derived from a man over 45 in good health and CMV-seronegative. Sequenced sample: CD4+ T cells from PBMCs. The CDR3 is CASSPLGLASYNEQFF. The bases read TGCGCCAGCAGCCCCCTAGGACTCGCCTCCTACAATGAGCAGTTCTTC.